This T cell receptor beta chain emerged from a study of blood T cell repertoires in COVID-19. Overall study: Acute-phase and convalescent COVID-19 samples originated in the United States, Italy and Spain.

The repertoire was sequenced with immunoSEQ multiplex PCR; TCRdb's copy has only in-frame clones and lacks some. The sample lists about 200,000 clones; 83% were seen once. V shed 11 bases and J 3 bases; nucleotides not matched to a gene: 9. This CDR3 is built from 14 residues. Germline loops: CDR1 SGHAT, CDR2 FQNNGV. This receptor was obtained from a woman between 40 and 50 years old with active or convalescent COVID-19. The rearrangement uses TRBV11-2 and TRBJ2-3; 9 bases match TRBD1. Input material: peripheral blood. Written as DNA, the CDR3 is TGTGCCTCGGTCGACAGGGGGTGGACAGATACGCAGTATTTT. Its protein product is CASVDRGWTDTQYF.